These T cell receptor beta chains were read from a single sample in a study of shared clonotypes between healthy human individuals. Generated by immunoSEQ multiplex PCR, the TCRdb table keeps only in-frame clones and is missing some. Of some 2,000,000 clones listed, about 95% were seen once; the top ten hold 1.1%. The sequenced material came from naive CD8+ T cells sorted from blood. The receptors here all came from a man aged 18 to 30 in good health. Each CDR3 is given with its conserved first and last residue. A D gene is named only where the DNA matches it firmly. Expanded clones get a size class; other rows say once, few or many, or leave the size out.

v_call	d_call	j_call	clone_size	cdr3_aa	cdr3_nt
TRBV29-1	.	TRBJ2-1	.	CGISYRIDYNEQFF	TGCGGAATTTCGTATAGAATTGACTACAATGAGCAGTTCTTC
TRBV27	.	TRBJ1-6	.	CASSPGVVNSPLHF	TGTGCCAGCAGCCCAGGTGTGGTCAATTCACCCCTCCACTTT
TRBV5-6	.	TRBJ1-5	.	CASSFWGGQPQHF	TGTGCCAGCAGCTTCTGGGGGGGTCAGCCCCAGCATTTT
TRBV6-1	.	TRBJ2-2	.	CASSPDSANTGELFF	TGTGCCAGCAGTCCAGACAGTGCGAACACCGGGGAGCTGTTTTTT
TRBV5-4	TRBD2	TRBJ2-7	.	CASRLAGDEQYF	TGTGCCAGTAGGCTAGCGGGAGACGAGCAGTACTTC
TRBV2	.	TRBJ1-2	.	CAFQENYGYTF	TGTGCCTTTCAGGAGAACTATGGCTACACCTTC
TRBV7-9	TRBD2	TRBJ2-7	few	CASSQLAGGWYEQYF	TGTGCCAGCAGCCAACTAGCGGGAGGTTGGTACGAGCAGTACTTC
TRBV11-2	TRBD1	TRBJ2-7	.	CASSHPRTGDFEQYF	TGTGCCAGCAGCCACCCCCGGACAGGGGACTTCGAGCAGTACTTC
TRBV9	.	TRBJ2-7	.	CASSLGGGTYEQYF	TGTGCCAGCAGCTTGGGAGGCGGGACCTACGAGCAGTACTTC
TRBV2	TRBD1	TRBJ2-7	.	CASSDAEGQANYEQYF	TGTGCCAGCAGTGACGCCGAGGGACAGGCGAACTACGAGCAGTACTTC
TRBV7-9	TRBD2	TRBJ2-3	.	CASSASLGGSGDTQYF	TGTGCCAGCAGCGCATCATTGGGGGGGTCCGGAGATACGCAGTATTTT
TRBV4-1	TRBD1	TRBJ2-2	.	CASSQDQQGASGELFF	TGCGCCAGCAGCCAAGATCAGCAGGGGGCGTCCGGGGAGCTGTTTTTT
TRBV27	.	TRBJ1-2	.	CASSLGASHGYTF	TGTGCCAGCAGTTTAGGGGCATCACATGGCTACACCTTC
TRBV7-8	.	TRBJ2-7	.	CASSGSVGQGGGSYEQYF	TGTGCCAGCAGCGGAAGCGTCGGTCAGGGAGGAGGGTCCTACGAGCAGTACTTC
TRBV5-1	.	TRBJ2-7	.	CASSPPEGGPYDEQYF	TGCGCCAGCAGCCCTCCGGAAGGGGGTCCCTACGACGAGCAGTACTTC
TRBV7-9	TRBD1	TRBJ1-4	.	CASSLVTGQANEKLFF	TGTGCCAGCAGCTTAGTTACGGGACAGGCGAATGAAAAACTGTTTTTT
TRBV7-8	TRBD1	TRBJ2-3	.	CASSLVIGDRGTDTQYF	TGTGCCAGCAGCTTAGTGATTGGGGACAGGGGCACAGATACGCAGTATTTT